These 7 T cell receptor beta chains originate from one sample sequenced in a study of technical replicates of blood from a few donors. This table comes from immunoSEQ multiplex PCR, and its TCRdb copy is limited to in-frame clones, with some not included. The table includes tens of thousands of clones, about nine tenths detected once. Input material: T cells isolated from PBMCs. These receptors originate from a human donor in good health.

The chain links TRBV6-5 to TRBJ2-3; D is possibly TRBD2 (5 bases). Between the trimmed V and J ends, which lost 8 bases and 3 bases, there was a span of 18 bases. Germline CDR1 is MNHEY and CDR2 is SVGAGI. This CDR3 is built from 15 residues. The chain's CDR3 is CASRDFRERTDTQYF. CDR3 coding DNA: TGTGCCAGCCGGGATTTTAGAGAACGGACAGATACGCAGTATTTT.

The rearrangement joins TRBV7-2 to TRBJ2-1; TRBD2 agrees at 8 bases. V gave up 1 base and J gave up 7 bases; unmatched junction bases: 6. Germline-derived CDR1 and CDR2 are SGHTA and FQGNSA. This CDR3 comprises 15 residues. The CDR3 bases are TGTGCCAGCAGCTTAGTTGGTAGCGGGAATAATGAGCAGTTCTTC. Its translation is CASSLVGSGNNEQFF.

With respect to this clone: This sample also contains other DNA sequences that code for the same CDR3. The rearrangement uses TRBV29-1 and TRBJ2-7; possible D gene TRBD2, 5 bases. V lost 3 bases, J lost 3 bases, and 9 bases lay in between. The CDR3 contains 12 residues. CDR1 and CDR2 from the germline V gene are SQVTM and ANQGSEA. CDR3 sequence: CSVEPEGYEQYF. The CDR3 bases are TGCAGCGTTGAGCCCGAGGGCTACGAGCAGTACTTC.

The J gene is TRBJ1-1, the V gene TRBV29-1; D unclear. From germline, CDR1 is SQVTM and CDR2 ANQGSEA. The CDR3 length is 15 residues. Trimming took 1 base from V and 4 from J, leaving 16 bases between them. CDR3 DNA: TGCAGCGTTGAAGTTAACGGGGAGCGAGGCACTGAAGCTTTCTTT. Residues: CSVEVNGERGTEAFF.

V usage is TRBV7-3 and J usage is TRBJ2-3, with 16 bases matching TRBD2. V was clipped by 5 bases and J by 2 bases; unmatched bases: 7. Germline V CDR1 and CDR2: SGHTA, FQGTGA. This CDR3 is 18 amino acids long. CDR3 loop: CASSLQGTSGGATDTQYF. The CDR3 DNA is TGTGCCAGCAGCCTTCAGGGGACTAGCGGGGGGGCCACAGATACGCAGTATTTT.

The gene calls are TRBV28 and TRBJ2-1, with TRBD1 matching over 10 bases. The CDR3 runs to 16 residues. The junction had 10 bases not matched to a gene; V was cut back by 3 bases and J by 8 bases. From germline, CDR1 is MDHEN and CDR2 SYDVKM. Here the CDR3 DNA reads TGTGCCAGCAGTTTCCCTCTGACAGGGGGCAGCGATGAGCAGTTCTTC. This codes for CASSFPLTGGSDEQFF.

V and J are TRBV19 and TRBJ1-1; maybe TRBD1 (5 bases). V was shortened by 5 bases and J by 5 bases, with 12 bases between the two germline ends. Germline lookup yields CDR1 LNHDA and CDR2 SQIVND (reference sequence). This CDR3 spans 13 amino acids. CDR3: CASSWQGVTEAFF. CDR3 DNA sequence: TGTGCCAGTAGTTGGCAGGGTGTTACTGAAGCTTTCTTT.